This T cell receptor beta chain emerged from a study of PD-1 blockade in classical Hodgkin lymphoma. Study-level information: Nivolumab dosed at 3 mg/kg went to patients intravenously every 2 weeks. Findings and caveats of the study: Those patients who began receiving nivolumab less than 1 year after ASCT had lower diversity, and they were excluded. Complete responders' diversity at baseline resembled that of newly diagnosed patients. Only CD4+ TCR diversity, not CD8+, had risen significantly by C4D1.

Relapse after autologous stem cell transplantation occurred in every patient, and brentuximab vedotin exposure varied. Sequenced by immunoSEQ multiplex PCR; TCRdb stores in-frame clones only, minus some. The table shows 5,500 to 8,000 clones, with approximately 84% occurring only once. This CDR3 has 16 residues. CDR1 is MDHEN, CDR2 SYDVKM, per germline. V lost 7 bases and J lost 8, with 26 bases in between. Note on this clone: Its target is unknown.

The sample in question was peripheral blood mononuclear cells (PBMCs), obtained at baseline. V and J are TRBV28 and TRBJ1-2, with D maybe TRBD1 (5 bases). The source is a human donor with classical Hodgkin lymphoma. The CDR3 sequence: CASTPGGRGLPRGYTF. CDR3 bases: TGTGCCAGCACCCCCGGGGGTAGGGGCCTCCCTCGAGGCTACACCTTC.